This T cell receptor beta chain was captured in a study of T cells after yellow fever vaccination. Study observations and caveats: The study re-detected most primary-vaccination clones after the booster (nearly 97% CD4, roughly 88% CD8). A faster peak, day 5 versus 15, was reached by the weaker secondary response. CD4 and CD8 compartments shared a small share of clonotypes.

This clonotype has just a few counts. Antigen specificity is unknown. Losses at the gene ends were 6 bases for V and 1 base for J; bases not matched to a gene: 2. The CDR3 consists of 13 residues. Germline loops: CDR1 KGHSH, CDR2 LQKENI. Template switching with 5'RACE generated the TCR cDNA and added a universal primer site and UMIs. TCRdb re-called the 5' RACE reads through MiXCR, storing one row per CDR3 protein. This table holds more than 350,000 distinct CDR3 sequences, approximately 10% found once. This clonotype was sampled from a man between 18 and 29 years old who received the YFV17D yellow fever vaccine. This specimen consisted of PBMCs, obtained on the day of the first yellow fever vaccination. V usage is TRBV18 and J usage is TRBJ1-1; 7 bases are a match to TRBD1. The CDR3 protein is CASSGQSNTEAFF. CDR3 nucleotides: TGTGCCAGCTCGGGACAGTCGAACACTGAAGCTTTCTTT. Based on the CDR3 plus reference TRBV18 and TRBJ1-1, the full variable domain is NAGVMQNPRHLVRRRGQEARLRCSPMKGHSHVYWYRQLPEEGLKFMVYLQKENIIDESGMPKERFSAEFPKEGPSILRIQQVVRGDSAAYFCASSGQSNTEAFFGQGTRLTVV.